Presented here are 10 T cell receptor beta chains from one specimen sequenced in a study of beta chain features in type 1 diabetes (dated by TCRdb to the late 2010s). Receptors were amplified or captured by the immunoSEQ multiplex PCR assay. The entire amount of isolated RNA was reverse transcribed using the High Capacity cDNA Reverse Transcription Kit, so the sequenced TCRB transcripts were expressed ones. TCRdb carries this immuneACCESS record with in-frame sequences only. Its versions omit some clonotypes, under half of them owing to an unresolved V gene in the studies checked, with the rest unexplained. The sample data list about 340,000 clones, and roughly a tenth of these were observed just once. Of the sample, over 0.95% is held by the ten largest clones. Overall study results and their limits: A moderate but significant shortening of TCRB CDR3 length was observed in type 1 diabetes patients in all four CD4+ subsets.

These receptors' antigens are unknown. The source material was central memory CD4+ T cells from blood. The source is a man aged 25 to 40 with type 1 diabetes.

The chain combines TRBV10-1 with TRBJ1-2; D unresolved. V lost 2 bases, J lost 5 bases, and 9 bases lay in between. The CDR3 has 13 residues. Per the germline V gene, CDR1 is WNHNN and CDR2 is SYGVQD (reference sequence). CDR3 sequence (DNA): TGCGCCAGCAGTGAGGGGCAGGAATATGGCTACACCTTC. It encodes CASSEGQEYGYTF.

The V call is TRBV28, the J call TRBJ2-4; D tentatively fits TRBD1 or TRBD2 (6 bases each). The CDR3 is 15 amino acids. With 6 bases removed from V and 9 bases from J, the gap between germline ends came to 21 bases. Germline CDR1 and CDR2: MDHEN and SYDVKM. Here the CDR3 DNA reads TGTGCCAGCAGCCTTCCGGGGGCTCACAAGAGCATTCAGTACTTC. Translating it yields CASSLPGAHKSIQYF.

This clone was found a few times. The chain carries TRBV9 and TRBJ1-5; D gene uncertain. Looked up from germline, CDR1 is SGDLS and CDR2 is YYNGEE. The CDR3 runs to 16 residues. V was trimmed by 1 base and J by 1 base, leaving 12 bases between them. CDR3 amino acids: CASSVYLTPSNQPQHF. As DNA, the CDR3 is TGTGCCAGCAGCGTATATCTTACACCCAGCAATCAGCCCCAGCATTTT.

CDR3 sequence (DNA): TGTGCCAGCAGGGCAGACTCTAGCAATCAGCCCCAGCATTTT. It specifies CASRADSSNQPQHF. The chain joins TRBV2 to TRBJ1-5; D not resolved. The CDR3 extends over 14 amino acids. CDR1 and CDR2 (germline): SNHLY, FYNNEI. The ends were cut back, 6 bases at V and 0 bases at J, with 9 bases in the middle.

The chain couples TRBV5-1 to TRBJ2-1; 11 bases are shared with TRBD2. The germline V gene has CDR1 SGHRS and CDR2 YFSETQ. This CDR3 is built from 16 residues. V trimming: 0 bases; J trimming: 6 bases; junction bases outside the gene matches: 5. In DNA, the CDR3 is TGCGCCAGCAGCTTGGGTCCTAGCGGGGGGTTCAATGAGCAGTTCTTC. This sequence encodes CASSLGPSGGFNEQFF.

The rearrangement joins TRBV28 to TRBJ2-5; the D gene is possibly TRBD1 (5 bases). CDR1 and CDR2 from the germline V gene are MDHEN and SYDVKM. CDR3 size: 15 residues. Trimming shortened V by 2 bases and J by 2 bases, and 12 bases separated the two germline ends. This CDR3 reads CASSLQGSTQETQYF. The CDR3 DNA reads TGTGCCAGCAGTTTACAGGGTTCCACTCAAGAGACCCAGTACTTC.

This chain's CDR3 is CASGLGQRGNEQFF. CDR3 bases: TGTGCTAGTGGTTTGGGGCAAAGGGGCAATGAGCAGTTCTTC. The chain couples TRBV12-5 to TRBJ2-1; D might be TRBD1 (5 bases). V was pared by 1 base and J by 6 bases, with 10 bases between. CDR3 length: 14 residues. CDR1 and CDR2 (germline): LGHNT, FRNRAP.

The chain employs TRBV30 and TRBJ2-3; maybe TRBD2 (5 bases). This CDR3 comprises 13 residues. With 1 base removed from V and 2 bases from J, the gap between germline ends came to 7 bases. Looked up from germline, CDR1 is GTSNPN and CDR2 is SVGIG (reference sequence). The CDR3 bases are TGTGCCTGGAGTGACGGGGTCACAGATACGCAGTATTTT. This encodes CAWSDGVTDTQYF.

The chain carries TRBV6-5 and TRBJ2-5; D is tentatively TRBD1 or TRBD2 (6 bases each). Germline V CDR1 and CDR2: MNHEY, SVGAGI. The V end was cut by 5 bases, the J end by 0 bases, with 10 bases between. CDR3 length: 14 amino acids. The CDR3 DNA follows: TGTGCCAGCAGTACAGGGAGGAACCAAGAGACCCAGTACTTC. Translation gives CASSTGRNQETQYF.

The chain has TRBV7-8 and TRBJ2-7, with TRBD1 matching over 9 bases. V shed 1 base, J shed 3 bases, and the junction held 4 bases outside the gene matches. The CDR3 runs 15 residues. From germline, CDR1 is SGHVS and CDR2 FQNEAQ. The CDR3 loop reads CASSLGDRAIYEQYF. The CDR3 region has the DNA TGTGCCAGCAGCTTAGGGGACAGGGCTATCTACGAGCAGTACTTC.